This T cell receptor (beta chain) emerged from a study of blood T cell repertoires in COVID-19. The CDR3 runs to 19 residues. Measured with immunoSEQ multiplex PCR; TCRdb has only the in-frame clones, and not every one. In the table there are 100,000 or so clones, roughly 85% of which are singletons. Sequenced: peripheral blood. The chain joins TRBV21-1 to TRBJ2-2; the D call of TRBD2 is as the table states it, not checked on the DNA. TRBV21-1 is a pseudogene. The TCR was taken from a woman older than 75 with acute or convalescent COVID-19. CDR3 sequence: CASSKGSGRRGNNTGELFF. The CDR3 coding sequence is TGTGCCAGCAGCAAGGGTAGCGGGAGAAGAGGAAACAACACCGGGGAGCTGTTTTTT.